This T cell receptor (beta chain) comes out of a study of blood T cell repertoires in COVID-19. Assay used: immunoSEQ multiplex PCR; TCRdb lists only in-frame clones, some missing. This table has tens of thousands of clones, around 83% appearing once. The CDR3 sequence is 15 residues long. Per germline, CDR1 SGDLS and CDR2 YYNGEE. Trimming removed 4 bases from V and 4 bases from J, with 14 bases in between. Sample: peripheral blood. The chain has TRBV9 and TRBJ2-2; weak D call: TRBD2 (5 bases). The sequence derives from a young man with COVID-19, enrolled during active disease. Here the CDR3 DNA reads TGTGCCAGCAGCCCCGCCCCTACTAGCACCGGGGAGCTGTTTTTT. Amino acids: CASSPAPTSTGELFF.